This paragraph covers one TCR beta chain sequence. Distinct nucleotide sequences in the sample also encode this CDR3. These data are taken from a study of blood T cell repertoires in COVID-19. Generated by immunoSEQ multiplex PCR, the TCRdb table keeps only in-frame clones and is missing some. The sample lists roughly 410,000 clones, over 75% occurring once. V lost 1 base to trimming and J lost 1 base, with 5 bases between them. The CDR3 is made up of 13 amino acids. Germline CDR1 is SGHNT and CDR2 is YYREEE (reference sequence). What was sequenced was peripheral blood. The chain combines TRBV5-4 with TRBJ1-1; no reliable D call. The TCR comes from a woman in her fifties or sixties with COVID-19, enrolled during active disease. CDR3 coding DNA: TGTGCCAGCAGCTTGAGCCGGAACACTGAAGCTTTCTTT. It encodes CASSLSRNTEAFF.